Presented here are 9 T cell receptor beta chains from one specimen sequenced in a study of blood T cell repertoires in COVID-19. The data were produced by immunoSEQ multiplex PCR, yet TCRdb's version contains in-frame clones alone and is incomplete. The table has about 130,000 clones, 77% seen once. Sample: peripheral blood. These receptors came from a man aged 80 or over with acute or convalescent COVID-19.

This clone was recorded at least ten times. The chain couples TRBV10-2 to TRBJ1-1; 7 positions match TRBD1. The CDR3 runs 15 residues. From germline, CDR1 is WSHSY and CDR2 SAAADI. With 8 bases clipped from V and 1 base from J, the junction kept 10 bases outside the gene matches. Written as DNA, the CDR3 is TGCGCCAGCGAAGATACAGGGGCGGCGAACACTGAAGCTTTCTTT. Its protein product is CASEDTGAANTEAFF.

In its sample, this clone was seen once. This chain connects TRBV5-4 to TRBJ2-2; 12 bases fit TRBD1. The CDR3 length is 18 residues. CDR1 is SGHNT and CDR2 is YYREEE in the germline V gene (reference sequence). The V segment lost 4 bases and the J segment 1 base; nucleotides outside the gene matches: 8. CDR3 nucleotides: TGTGCCAGCAGCAAGGGACAGGGGGCGCGGTGGAACACCGGGGAGCTGTTTTTT. Protein product: CASSKGQGARWNTGELFF.

The rearrangement links TRBV20-1 to TRBJ2-2; maybe TRBD2 (5 bases). This CDR3 is built from 14 residues. Germline lookup yields CDR1 DFQATT and CDR2 SNEGSKA (reference sequence). Trimming took off 3 bases at V and 1 base at J, with 9 bases between the two ends. CDR3 loop: CSASREGNTGELFF. The DNA of the CDR3 is TGCAGTGCTAGTCGGGAAGGGAACACCGGGGAGCTGTTTTTT.

This clone has more than one count but fewer than ten. V gene TRBV6-6 combines with J gene TRBJ2-7, with D possibly being TRBD1 (5 bases). Germline lookup yields CDR1 MNHNY and CDR2 SVGAGI (reference sequence). The CDR3 length is 17 residues. V was shortened by 5 bases and J by 0 bases, with 20 bases between the two germline ends. The CDR3 nucleotides read TGTGCCAGCAGTCCTCCCAGGCAGGGCCTGAGCTCCTACGAGCAGTACTTC. Translation: CASSPPRQGLSSYEQYF.

This chain connects TRBV7-6 to TRBJ2-7, with 10 positions matching TRBD1. V lost 5 bases to trimming and J lost 1 base; unmatched junction nucleotides: 11. This CDR3 has 17 residues. From germline, CDR1 is SGHVS and CDR2 FNYEAQ. The CDR3, as DNA: TGTGCCAGCAGCAAGCTAAGGGGGACAGGGGATTCCTACGAGCAGTACTTC. Its protein is CASSKLRGTGDSYEQYF.

The chain links TRBV6-5 to TRBJ2-7; a weak D match, TRBD2 (5 bases). Looked up from germline, CDR1 is MNHEY and CDR2 is SVGAGI. CDR3 size: 14 residues. Trimming removed 7 bases at V and 3 bases at J, with 16 bases between. The CDR3 DNA reads TGTGCCAGCAAGAGGGCCGGAGAGAACTACGAGCAGTACTTC. It yields the protein CASKRAGENYEQYF.

This clone was found once. The CDR3 protein is CASSSNHLPYEQYF. The DNA for the CDR3 is TGTGCCAGCAGCTCCAATCATCTACCCTACGAGCAGTACTTC. V is TRBV7-9 and J is TRBJ2-7; no reliable D call. The CDR3 consists of 14 residues. CDR1 SEHNR and CDR2 FQNEAQ come from the germline V gene (reference sequence). Trimming stripped 4 bases from V and 2 bases from J, with 12 bases between.

V and J are TRBV19 and TRBJ1-5; 7 bases are shared with TRBD1. In germline, CDR1 is LNHDA, CDR2 SQIVND (reference sequence). The CDR3 covers 15 residues. The junction had 7 bases not matched to a gene; V was cut back by 1 base and J by 7 bases. DNA of the CDR3: TGTGCCAGTAGTATAGCGAGGCAGGGGGTCCAGCCCCAGCATTTT. Its translation: CASSIARQGVQPQHF.

This clone was found once. This chain connects TRBV6-5 to TRBJ1-1; TRBD1 matches 10 bases. V dropped 7 bases and J dropped 8; count of bases not matched to a gene: 7. The CDR3 consists of 13 residues. The germline gives CDR1 MNHEY, CDR2 SVGAGI. The CDR3 DNA reads as TGTGCCAGCATTCAACGGACAGGGGGGGAAGCTTTCTTT. Its protein is CASIQRTGGEAFF.